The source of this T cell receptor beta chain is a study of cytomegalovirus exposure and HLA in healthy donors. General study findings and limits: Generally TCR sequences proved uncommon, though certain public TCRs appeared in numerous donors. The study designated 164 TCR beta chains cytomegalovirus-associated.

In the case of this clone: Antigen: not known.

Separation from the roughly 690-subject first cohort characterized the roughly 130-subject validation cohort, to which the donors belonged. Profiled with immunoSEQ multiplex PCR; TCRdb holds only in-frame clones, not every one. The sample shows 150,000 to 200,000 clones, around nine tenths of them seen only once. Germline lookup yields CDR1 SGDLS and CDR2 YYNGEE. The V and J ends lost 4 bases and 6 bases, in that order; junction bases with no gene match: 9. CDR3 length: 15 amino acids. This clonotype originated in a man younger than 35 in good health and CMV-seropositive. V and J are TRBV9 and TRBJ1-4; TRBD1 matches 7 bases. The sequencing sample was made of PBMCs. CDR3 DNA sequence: TGTGCCAGCAGCTTCGGACAGGCGAGGGATGAAAAACTGTTTTTT. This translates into CASSFGQARDEKLFF. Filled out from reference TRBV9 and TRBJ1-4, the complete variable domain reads DSGVTQTPKHLITATGQRVTLRCSPRSGDLSVYWYQQSLDQGLQFLIQYYNGEERAKGNILERFSAQQFPDLHSELNLSSLELGDSALYFCASSFGQARDEKLFFGSGTQLSVL.